This T cell receptor beta chain was recorded in a study of shared clonotypes between healthy human individuals. With regard to this clone: Its specificity is not known.

The germline V gene encodes CDR1 SQVTM and CDR2 ANQGSEA. The CDR3 has 11 residues. Trimming pared 7 bases from V and 4 bases from J, leaving 7 bases between. There were no recent acute infections or vaccinations among the donors, who were healthy HIV-negative adults. The study separated CD4+ cells into CD45RA+ naive and CD45RA-negative memory subsets. Study-wide findings and caveats: For naive CD4 cells, roughly 5% of clonotypes were shared across a handful of donors.

Deep-level running was used for the assay. Sequencing used immunoSEQ multiplex PCR; TCRdb keeps in-frame clones, though not all of them. Of some 1 million clones listed, around 74% are singletons. The sequence came from a young man in good health. This sequence joins TRBV29-1 and TRBJ1-4; unclear D gene. Specimen: memory CD4+ T cells sorted from blood. Subset indicated: CD45RA-negative fraction. The DNA of the CDR3 is TGCAGCGGTCGGGATAATGAAAAACTGTTTTTT. Translating gives CSGRDNEKLFF.